The entry that follows covers one T cell receptor beta chain sequence. This specimen comes from a study of blood T cell repertoires in COVID-19. At the level of the study: T cells, B-cell-depleted T cells, or PBMCs provided the cDNA or gDNA that served as material.

The repertoire was sequenced with immunoSEQ multiplex PCR; TCRdb's copy has only in-frame clones and lacks some. The table lists 90,000 to 140,000 clones, 85% of them singletons. The CDR3 consists of 16 residues. V was shortened by 0 bases and J by 8 bases, with 17 bases between the two germline ends. Germline values: CDR1 MGHRA, CDR2 YSYEKL. V and J are TRBV4-1 and TRBJ2-4; D may be TRBD1 (5 bases). Sample: peripheral blood. The receptor's source is a man over 45 with acute or convalescent COVID-19. Written as DNA, the CDR3 is TGCGCCAGCAGCCAAGATCAAGGGTCAGGGCTACACATTCAGTACTTC. This encodes CASSQDQGSGLHIQYF.